The table lists the clone carrying this T cell receptor beta chain with a few counts. J lost 2 bases, V lost 4 bases, and 6 bases had no gene match. Per the germline V gene, CDR1 is SGHRS and CDR2 is YFSETQ. This CDR3 contains 15 residues. The source of the sample is a study of cytomegalovirus exposure and HLA in healthy donors. Across the study: Early released data comprised approximately 85 million unique TCRs from HLA-typed donors.

Researchers ran the PCR with 60 Vbeta and 13 Jbeta primers. The assay was immunoSEQ multiplex PCR, and TCRdb's table has in-frame clones only and misses some. Of about 150,000 clones listed, roughly 9.6% are singletons. This TCR was sampled from a woman in her 40s in good health and CMV-seropositive. Sequencing input: PBMCs. V usage is TRBV5-1 and J usage is TRBJ2-7; 10 bases agree with TRBD2. Written as DNA, the CDR3 is TGCGCCAGCAGCCAAGTAGCGGGGGGAACCTACGAGCAGTACTTC. Translating gives CASSQVAGGTYEQYF.